Below are 5 T cell receptor beta chains sequenced from a single sample in a study of blood T cell repertoires in COVID-19. Profiling relied on immunoSEQ multiplex PCR, and the TCRdb table lists in-frame clones only, not all of them. The sample lists about 300,000 clones, 75% to 95% seen once, with 0.95% to 1.2% in the top ten. Sequenced material: PBMCs or T cells enriched from blood (not recorded which). These receptors were collected from a woman between 25 and 40 years old who had recovered from COVID-19.

The chain carries TRBV7-9 and TRBJ1-2, with 7 bases that match TRBD1. The junction had 8 bases not matched to a gene; V was cut back by 4 bases and J by 3 bases. This CDR3 region has 15 residues. Germline V gene lookup returns CDR1 SEHNR and CDR2 FQNEAQ (reference sequence). The CDR3 DNA follows: TGTGCCAGCAGCTCCACAGGGGTGCCTTACTATGGCTACACCTTC. It specifies CASSSTGVPYYGYTF. The variable domain in full, completed from reference TRBV7-9 and TRBJ1-2, reads DTGVSQNPRHKITKRGQNVTFRCDPISEHNRLYWYRQTLGQGPEFLTYFQNEAQLEKSRLLSDRFSAERPKGSFSTLEIQRTEQGDSAMYLCASSSTGVPYYGYTFGSGTRLTVV.

The V call is TRBV7-9, the J call TRBJ1-1, with no clear D. Germline assignment: CDR1 SEHNR and CDR2 FQNEAQ (reference sequence). The V and J ends lost 8 bases and 0 bases respectively, with 7 bases between them. This CDR3 region has 12 residues. The CDR3 protein is CASGIVNTEAFF. The CDR3 nucleotides are TGTGCCAGCGGCATCGTGAACACTGAAGCTTTCTTT.

Of note for this clone: The sample carries other DNA sequences with the same CDR3. The chain recombines TRBV7-9 with TRBJ2-2; 9 bases align to TRBD1. CDR1 is SEHNR and CDR2 is FQNEAQ in the germline V gene (reference sequence). The CDR3 is made up of 15 amino acids. V gave up 0 bases and J gave up 5 bases; unmatched junction bases: 1. CDR3 sequence reads: CASSLAGTGTGELFF. CDR3 nucleotide sequence: TGTGCCAGCAGCTTAGCGGGGACAGGGACCGGGGAGCTGTTTTTT.

This chain uses TRBV7-2 with TRBJ1-2, with D unclear. Germline loops: CDR1 SGHTA, CDR2 FQGNSA. The CDR3 has 13 amino acids. V shed 3 bases and J shed 3 bases, with 8 bases lying between them. DNA for the CDR3: TGTGCCAGCAGCTTTACGGGGTACTATGGCTACACCTTC. Its translation is CASSFTGYYGYTF.

The genes are TRBV4-2 and TRBJ2-2, with TRBD2 matching over 10 bases. The germline V gene has CDR1 LGHNA and CDR2 YNFKEQ. The CDR3 extends over 16 amino acids. Trimming at V came to 0 bases and at J to 5 bases, leaving 3 bases not matched to a gene. The CDR3 nucleotides read TGTGCCAGCAGCCAAGATCTAGCGGGGGAGACCGGGGAGCTGTTTTTT. Protein product: CASSQDLAGETGELFF.